This T cell receptor (beta chain) was found in a study of identical twins. This clonotype occurred a few times. TCRdb analysed the 5' RACE reads with MiXCR anew, one entry per CDR3 protein. The sample records 550,000 to 700,000 distinct CDR3 sequences, approximately 9.6% being singletons. The junction had 11 bases not matched to a gene; V was cut back by 2 bases and J by 4 bases. Per the germline V gene, CDR1 is MDHEN and CDR2 is SYDVKM. The CDR3 totals 16 residues. The data also belong to a second study, concerning yellow fever vaccine responses in identical twins.

The chain couples TRBV28 to TRBJ2-7, with TRBD1 identical over 7 bases. The sequenced sample was PBMCs. This clonotype was sampled from a woman aged 18 to 35 in good health. CDR3 DNA: TGTGCCAGCAGTTTACCCACAGGGGAGATTCTATACGAGCAGTACTTC. Encoded protein: CASSLPTGEILYEQYF.